The rows below give T cell receptor beta chains drawn from one sample of a study of OX40 agonist ivuxolimab in advanced cancers. TCRdb's copy holds only in-frame clones and misses some; the assay was immunoSEQ multiplex PCR. The sample shows fewer than 55,000 clones, roughly 77% of them seen only once. This specimen was CD4+ or CD8+ T cells sorted from blood, taken in a trial of the OX40 agonist ivuxolimab. The receptors were gathered from an adult with an advanced solid tumor such as melanoma, head and neck, liver or kidney cancer. Each CDR3 is given with its conserved first and last residue. D genes are given only for firm matches. Only some rows state a clone size, as once, few, many or a class for expanded clones.

TGCGCCAGCAGCCTGGACAGGGGAGAGACCCAGTACTTC | CASSLDRGETQYF | TRBJ2-5 | TRBD1 | - | TRBV5-1
TGTGCCAGCAGCTTAGCGTCGGCAGGGCGGGGCACCGGGGAGCTGTTTTTT | CASSLASAGRGTGELFF | TRBJ2-2 | - | - | TRBV7-7
TGCGCCAGCAGCCAAGATTATGCCTCTGGAAACACCATATATTTT | CASSQDYASGNTIYF | TRBJ1-3 | - | - | TRBV4-1
TGTGCCAGCAGCACCGGGACTAAAGACCAAGAGACCCAGTACTTC | CASSTGTKDQETQYF | TRBJ2-5 | TRBD2 | - | TRBV4-2
TGTGCCAGCAGAGTGAGGGGTGACGGGAGGACCCAGTACTTC | CASRVRGDGRTQYF | TRBJ2-5 | - | - | TRBV28
TGTGCCAGTAGTATAGCAACTACCTACGAGCAGTACTTC | CASSIATTYEQYF | TRBJ2-7 | - | - | TRBV19
TGTGCCAGCACACCGACGGGAGGGGTCAGAAACGAGCAGTACTTC | CASTPTGGVRNEQYF | TRBJ2-7 | TRBD2 | - | TRBV6-6
TGTGCCACCCAACTCACAGATACGCAGTATTTT | CATQLTDTQYF | TRBJ2-3 | - | - | TRBV10-3
TGTGCCAGCTCACAGAACCCCCAGGGGACAAATCAGCCCCAGCATTTT | CASSQNPQGTNQPQHF | TRBJ1-5 | - | medium-sized | TRBV18
TGTGCCAGCAGCGCCACAGCCTCTAGCAATCAGCCCCAGCATTTT | CASSATASSNQPQHF | TRBJ1-5 | - | - | TRBV9
TGCAGCGTTGATGACCGACAAGAGGGTGGCTACACCTTC | CSVDDRQEGGYTF | TRBJ1-2 | - | - | TRBV29-1
TGCGCCAGCAGTGGTGGGCCGGGATCATACCTATACGAGCAGTACTTC | CASSGGPGSYLYEQYF | TRBJ2-7 | - | - | TRBV10-1
TGTGCCACTCTAAAGGGACTCCGCTACAATGAGCAGTTCTTC | CATLKGLRYNEQFF | TRBJ2-1 | - | - | TRBV2
TGTGCCAGCAGAACGGGGACTGGAAACACCATATATTTT | CASRTGTGNTIYF | TRBJ1-3 | - | few | TRBV2
TGTGCCAGCAGGGCTGGGGGCGCGGTAAATTCACCCCTCCACTTT | CASRAGGAVNSPLHF | TRBJ1-6 | - | - | TRBV11-2
TGTGCCAGCAGCTTACAGGGGTTCACTGAAGCTTTCTTT | CASSLQGFTEAFF | TRBJ1-1 | - | - | TRBV7-9
TGCGCCAGCAGCCCCGGGACAGGGGCCATGAACACTGAAGCTTTCTTT | CASSPGTGAMNTEAFF | TRBJ1-1 | TRBD1 | - | TRBV4-1
TGTGCCAGCAGCCAGGCCGAGGGAGCTAACTATGGCTACACCTTC | CASSQAEGANYGYTF | TRBJ1-2 | - | few | TRBV14
TGTGCCAGCAGTGGCCGACTAGCGGGGGGGCCCACAGATACGCAGTATTTT | CASSGRLAGGPTDTQYF | TRBJ2-3 | TRBD2 | few | TRBV25-1
TGTGCCAGCAGCTCTCGTGGCCTCACTGAAGCTTTCTTT | CASSSRGLTEAFF | TRBJ1-1 | - | - | TRBV7-9
TGTGCCAGCAGTGACAGCTCTAGCAATCAGCCCCAGCATTTT | CASSDSSSNQPQHF | TRBJ1-5 | - | medium-sized | TRBV2
TGCAGCGGGAGGACTAGCGGGGGGGCTAATGAGCAGTTCTTC | CSGRTSGGANEQFF | TRBJ2-1 | TRBD2 | - | TRBV29-1
TGTGCCAGCAGTGTGGGAGGAAAAGAAGCTTTCTTT | CASSVGGKEAFF | TRBJ1-1 | - | - | TRBV6-1
TGTGCCAGCAGTTTAGCACAGGAGCCGAACACCGGGGAGCTGTTTTTT | CASSLAQEPNTGELFF | TRBJ2-2 | - | - | TRBV27
TGTGCCAGCAGCTTTGCGCAGCTGCAACAAGAGACCCAGTACTTC | CASSFAQLQQETQYF | TRBJ2-5 | - | - | TRBV7-6
TGTGCCAGCAGCCCGAGACTAGCGGGGGGACCGGGGGCGCAGTATTTT | CASSPRLAGGPGAQYF | TRBJ2-3 | TRBD2 | once | TRBV11-1
TGTGCCAGCAGCGCCAACAGGGGAGGTGGCTACACCTTC | CASSANRGGGYTF | TRBJ1-2 | TRBD1 | - | TRBV28
TGTGCCAGCAGCGAGCGGGGCGGGGGCGCCTATGGCTACACCTTC | CASSERGGGAYGYTF | TRBJ1-2 | - | few | TRBV6-1
TGTGCCAGCAGCTCCCCCCCGGACTACGAGCAGTACTTC | CASSSPPDYEQYF | TRBJ2-7 | - | - | TRBV5-4
TGTGCCAGCAGCTCCGGAAGATCCGCCGAGCAGTACTTC | CASSSGRSAEQYF | TRBJ2-7 | - | medium-sized | TRBV7-9
TGTGCCAGCAGTTTTAACTACGAGCAGTACTTC | CASSFNYEQYF | TRBJ2-7 | - | - | TRBV7-2